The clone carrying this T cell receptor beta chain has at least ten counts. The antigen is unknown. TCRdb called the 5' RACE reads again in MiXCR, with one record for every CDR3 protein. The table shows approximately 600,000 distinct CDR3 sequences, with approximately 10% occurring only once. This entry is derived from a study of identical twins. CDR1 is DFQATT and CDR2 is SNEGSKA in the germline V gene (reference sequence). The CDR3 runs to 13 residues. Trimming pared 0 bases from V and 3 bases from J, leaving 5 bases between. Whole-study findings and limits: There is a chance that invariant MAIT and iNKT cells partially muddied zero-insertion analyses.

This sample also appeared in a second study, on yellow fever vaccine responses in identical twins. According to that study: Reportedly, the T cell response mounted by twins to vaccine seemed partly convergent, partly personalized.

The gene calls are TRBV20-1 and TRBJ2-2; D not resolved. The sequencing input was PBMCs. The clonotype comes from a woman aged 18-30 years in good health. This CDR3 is CSARDYYTGELFF. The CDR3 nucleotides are TGCAGTGCTAGAGATTACTACACCGGGGAGCTGTTTTTT.